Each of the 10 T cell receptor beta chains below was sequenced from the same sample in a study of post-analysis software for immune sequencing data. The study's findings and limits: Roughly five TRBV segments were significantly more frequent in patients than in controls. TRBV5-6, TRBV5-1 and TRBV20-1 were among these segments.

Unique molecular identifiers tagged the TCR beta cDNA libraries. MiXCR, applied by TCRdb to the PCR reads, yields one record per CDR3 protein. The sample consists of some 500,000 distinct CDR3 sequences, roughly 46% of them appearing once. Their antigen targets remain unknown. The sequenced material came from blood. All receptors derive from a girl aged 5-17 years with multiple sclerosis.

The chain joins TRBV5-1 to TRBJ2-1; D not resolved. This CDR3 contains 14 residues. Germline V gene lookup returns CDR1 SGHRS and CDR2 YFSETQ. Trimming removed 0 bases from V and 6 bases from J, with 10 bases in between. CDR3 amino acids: CASSLGGGANEQFF. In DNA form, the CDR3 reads TGCGCCAGCAGCTTGGGTGGTGGAGCCAATGAGCAGTTCTTC.

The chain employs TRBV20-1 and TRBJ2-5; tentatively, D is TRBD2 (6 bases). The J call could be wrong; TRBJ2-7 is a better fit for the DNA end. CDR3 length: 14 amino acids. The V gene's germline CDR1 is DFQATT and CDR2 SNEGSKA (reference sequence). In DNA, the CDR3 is TGCAGTGCCCCGGGGCTAGCGAGTTACCACGAGCAGTACTTC. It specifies CSAPGLASYHEQYF.

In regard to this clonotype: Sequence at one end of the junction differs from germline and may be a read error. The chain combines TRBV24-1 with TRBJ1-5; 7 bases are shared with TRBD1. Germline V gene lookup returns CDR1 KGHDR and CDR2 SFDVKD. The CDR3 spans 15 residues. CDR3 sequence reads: CATSQGENSNQPRHF. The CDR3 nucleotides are TGTGCCACCAGTCAGGGGGAGAATAGCAATCAGCCCCGGCATTTT.

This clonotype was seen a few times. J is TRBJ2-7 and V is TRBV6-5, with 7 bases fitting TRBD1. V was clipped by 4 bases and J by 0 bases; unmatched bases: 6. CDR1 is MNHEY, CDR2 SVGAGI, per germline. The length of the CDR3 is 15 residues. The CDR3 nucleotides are TGTGCCAGCAGTTTCGAGACAGGGAGCTCCTACGAGCAGTACTTC. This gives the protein CASSFETGSSYEQYF.

CDR3 amino acids: CASSQDLAGGREQYF. For the CDR3, the DNA is TGCGCCAGCAGCCAAGATCTTGCAGGGGGCAGGGAGCAGTACTTC. The rearrangement links TRBV4-1 to TRBJ2-7, with 8 positions matching TRBD1. The V gene's germline CDR1 is MGHRA and CDR2 YSYEKL. The CDR3 spans 15 residues. V lost 0 bases to trimming and J lost 7 bases; unmatched junction nucleotides: 8.

For the CDR3, the DNA is TGTGCCAGCAGCACACGACTAGCGGGAGTAACAGATACGCAGTATTTT. Translation: CASSTRLAGVTDTQYF. The V gene is TRBV7-2, the J gene TRBJ2-3; 12 bases match TRBD2. V shed 5 bases, J shed 3 bases, and the junction held 6 bases outside the gene matches. The germline CDR1 and CDR2 sequences are SGHTA and FQGNSA. The CDR3 runs 16 residues.

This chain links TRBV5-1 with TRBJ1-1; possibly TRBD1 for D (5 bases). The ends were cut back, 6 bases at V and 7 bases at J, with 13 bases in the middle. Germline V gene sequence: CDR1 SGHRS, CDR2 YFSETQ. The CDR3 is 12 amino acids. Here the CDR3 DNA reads TGCGCCAGCACCGCCGGGGGGGTTGAAGCTTTCTTT. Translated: CASTAGGVEAFF.

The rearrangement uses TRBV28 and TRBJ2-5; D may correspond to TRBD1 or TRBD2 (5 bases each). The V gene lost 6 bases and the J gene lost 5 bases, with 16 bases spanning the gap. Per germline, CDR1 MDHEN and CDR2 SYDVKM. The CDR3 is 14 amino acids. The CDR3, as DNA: TGTGCCAGCAGCCCATACGGGGCCGATGAGACCCAGTACTTC. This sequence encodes CASSPYGADETQYF.

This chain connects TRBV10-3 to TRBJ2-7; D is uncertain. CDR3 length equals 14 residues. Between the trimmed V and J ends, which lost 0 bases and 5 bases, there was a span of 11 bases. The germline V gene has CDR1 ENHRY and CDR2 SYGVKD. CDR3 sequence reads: CAISESRYTDEQYF. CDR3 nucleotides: TGTGCCATCAGTGAGTCCCGGTATACAGACGAGCAGTACTTC.

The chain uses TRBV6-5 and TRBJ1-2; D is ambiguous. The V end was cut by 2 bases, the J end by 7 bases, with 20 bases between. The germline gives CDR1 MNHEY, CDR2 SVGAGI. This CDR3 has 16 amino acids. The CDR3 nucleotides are TGTGCCAGCAGTTACCTCGAGCAGGTGGCCCTGGGTGGCTACACCTTC. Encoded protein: CASSYLEQVALGGYTF.